This TCR beta chain appears in the sequencing data of a study of T-cell reconstitution after alpha-beta-depleted transplantation in children. Study results and limitations: Most T-cell counts and diversity one year after the transplant came from T cells that were newly produced.

Unique molecular identifiers were incorporated during preparation of the TCRbeta library. TCRdb reprocessed the PCR reads via MiXCR and lists one record per CDR3 protein. Of 450,000 to 700,000 distinct CDR3 sequences detected, 25% to 30% appear once; the ten largest clones hold around a third. Trimming stripped 1 base from V and 3 bases from J, with 11 bases between. Per germline, CDR1 SEHNR and CDR2 FQNEAQ (reference sequence). This CDR3 region has 15 residues. Note on this clonotype: Its antigen is not identified.

This sequence originates from a boy in the first two years of life with Wiskott-Aldrich syndrome, due to receive a stem cell transplant. The chain uses TRBV7-9 and TRBJ2-3; no definite D call. This sample comprised PBMCs, obtained before TCRalphabeta/CD19-depleted stem cell transplant. Here the CDR3 DNA reads TGTGCCAGCAGCTTAGGAGTAGGGCGGACAGATACGCAGTATTTT. Translation gives CASSLGVGRTDTQYF. The full variable domain, rest sourced from reference TRBV7-9 and TRBJ2-3, is DTGVSQNPRHKITKRGQNVTFRCDPISEHNRLYWYRQTLGQGPEFLTYFQNEAQLEKSRLLSDRFSAERPKGSFSTLEIQRTEQGDSAMYLCASSLGVGRTDTQYFGPGTRLTVL.